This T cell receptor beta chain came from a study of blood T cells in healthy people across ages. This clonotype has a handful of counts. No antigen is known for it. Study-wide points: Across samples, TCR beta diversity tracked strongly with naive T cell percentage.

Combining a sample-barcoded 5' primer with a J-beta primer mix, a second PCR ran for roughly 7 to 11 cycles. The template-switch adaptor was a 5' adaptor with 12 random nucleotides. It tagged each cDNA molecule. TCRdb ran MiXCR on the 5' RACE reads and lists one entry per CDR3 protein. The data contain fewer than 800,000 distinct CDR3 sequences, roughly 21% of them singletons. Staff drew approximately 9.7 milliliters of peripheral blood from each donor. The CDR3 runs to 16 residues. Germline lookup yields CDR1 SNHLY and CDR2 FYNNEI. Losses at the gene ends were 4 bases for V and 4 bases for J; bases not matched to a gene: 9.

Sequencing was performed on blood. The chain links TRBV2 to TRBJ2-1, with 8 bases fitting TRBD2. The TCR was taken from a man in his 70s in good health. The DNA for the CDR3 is TGTGCCAGCAGTGGAATAAAACTAGCGGTATACAATGAGCAGTTCTTC. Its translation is CASSGIKLAVYNEQFF.